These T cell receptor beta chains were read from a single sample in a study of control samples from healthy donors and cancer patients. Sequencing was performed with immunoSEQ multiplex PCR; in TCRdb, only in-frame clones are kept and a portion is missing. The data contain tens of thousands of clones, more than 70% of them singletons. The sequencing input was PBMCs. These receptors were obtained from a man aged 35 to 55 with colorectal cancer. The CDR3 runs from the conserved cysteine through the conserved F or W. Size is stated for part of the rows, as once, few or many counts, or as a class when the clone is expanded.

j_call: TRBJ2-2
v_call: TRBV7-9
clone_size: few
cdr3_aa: CAIRTFDTGELFF

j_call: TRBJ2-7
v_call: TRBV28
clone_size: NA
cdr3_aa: CASSLGGRGRRRGYEQYF

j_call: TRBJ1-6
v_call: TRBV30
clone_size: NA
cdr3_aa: CAWSVDPNSPLHF

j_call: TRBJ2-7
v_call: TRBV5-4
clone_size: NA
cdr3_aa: CASSLVPSYEQYF

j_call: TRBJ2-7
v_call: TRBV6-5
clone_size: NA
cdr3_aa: CASSSPGQGVHEQYF

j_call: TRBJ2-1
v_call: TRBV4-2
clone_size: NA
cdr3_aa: CASSPREASSYNEQFF

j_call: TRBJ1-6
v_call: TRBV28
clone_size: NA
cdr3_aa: CASSVPDGGQSSPLHF

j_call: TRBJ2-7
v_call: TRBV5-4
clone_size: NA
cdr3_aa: CASSLGADEQYF

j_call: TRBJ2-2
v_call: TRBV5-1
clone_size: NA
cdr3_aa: CASSLYQRNTGELFF

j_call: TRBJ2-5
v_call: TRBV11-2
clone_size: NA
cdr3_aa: CASSQKNLIQETQYF

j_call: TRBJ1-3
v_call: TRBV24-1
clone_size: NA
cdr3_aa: CAASDSTTGGNTIYF

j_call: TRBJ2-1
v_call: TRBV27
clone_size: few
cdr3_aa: CASRKGGINNEQFF

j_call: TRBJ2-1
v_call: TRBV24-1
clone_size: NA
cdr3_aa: CATGRGLAGDEQFF

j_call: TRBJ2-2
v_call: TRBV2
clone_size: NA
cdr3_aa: CASSEAPGTGELFF

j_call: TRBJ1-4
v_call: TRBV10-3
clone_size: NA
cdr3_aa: CAISPGGKSEKLFF

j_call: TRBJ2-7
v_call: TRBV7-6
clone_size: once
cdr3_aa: CASSPRDINEQYF

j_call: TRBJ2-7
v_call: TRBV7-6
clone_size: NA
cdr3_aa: CASSSPGQSPYEQYF

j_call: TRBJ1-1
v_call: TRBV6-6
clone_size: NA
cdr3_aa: CASRPEVTEAFF

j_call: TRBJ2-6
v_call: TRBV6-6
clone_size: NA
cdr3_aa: CATWSSLSSGANVLTF

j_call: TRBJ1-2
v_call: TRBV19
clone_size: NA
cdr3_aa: CASSRSGTGGGSYYGYTF

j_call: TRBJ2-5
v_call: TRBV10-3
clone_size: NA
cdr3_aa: CAIRAETPGTQYF

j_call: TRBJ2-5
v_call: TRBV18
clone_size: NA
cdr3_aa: CASSPPGLAETQYF

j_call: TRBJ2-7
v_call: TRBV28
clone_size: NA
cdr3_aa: CASSPLKGHYEQYF

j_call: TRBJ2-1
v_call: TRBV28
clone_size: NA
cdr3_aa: CASSLAGAGGNNEQFF

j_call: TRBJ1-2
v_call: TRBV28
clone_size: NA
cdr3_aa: CASSYAPGERVGYTF

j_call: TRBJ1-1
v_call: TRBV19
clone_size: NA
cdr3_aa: CASSRRVNTEAFF

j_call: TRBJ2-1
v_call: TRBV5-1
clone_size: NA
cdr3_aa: CASSFPSGVNEQFF

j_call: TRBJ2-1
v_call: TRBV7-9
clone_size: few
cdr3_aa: CASSHVDRNEQFF

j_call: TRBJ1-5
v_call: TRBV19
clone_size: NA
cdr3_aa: CASSIKGQDNQPQHF

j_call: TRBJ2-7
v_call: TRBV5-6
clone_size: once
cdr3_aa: CASSWAGTRYEQYF

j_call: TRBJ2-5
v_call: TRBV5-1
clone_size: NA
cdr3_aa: CASRPGPIQETQYF

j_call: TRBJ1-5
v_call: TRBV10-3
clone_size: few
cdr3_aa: CAISESWGGGNQPQHF

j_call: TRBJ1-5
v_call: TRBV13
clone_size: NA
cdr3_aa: CASSLKGQPQHF

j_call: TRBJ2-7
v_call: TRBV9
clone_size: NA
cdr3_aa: CASSEASGSSYEQYF

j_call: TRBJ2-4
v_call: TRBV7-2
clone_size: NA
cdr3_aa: CASSLSGRKNIQYF

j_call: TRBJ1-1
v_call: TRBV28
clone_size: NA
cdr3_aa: CASRDRRNTEAFF

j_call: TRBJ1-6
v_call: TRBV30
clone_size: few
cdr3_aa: CAWSPRTSYNSPLHF

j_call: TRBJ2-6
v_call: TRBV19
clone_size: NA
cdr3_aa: CASRYGISGANVLTF

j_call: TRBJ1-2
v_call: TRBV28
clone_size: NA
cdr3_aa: CASNPDLTHGYTF

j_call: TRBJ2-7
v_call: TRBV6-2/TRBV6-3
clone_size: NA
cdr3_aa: CASSPSGPPSYEQYF

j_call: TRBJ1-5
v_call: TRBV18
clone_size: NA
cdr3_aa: CASSPGEYQPQHF

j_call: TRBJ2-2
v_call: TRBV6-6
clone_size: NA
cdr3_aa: CASSYSGQSYTGELFF

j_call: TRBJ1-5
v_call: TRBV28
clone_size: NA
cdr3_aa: CASSLRVGSDNQPQHF

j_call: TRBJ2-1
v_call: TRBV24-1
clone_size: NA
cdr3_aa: CATSDIRQGAGYEQFF

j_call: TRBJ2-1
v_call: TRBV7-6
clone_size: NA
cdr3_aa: CASSLAIGTSGYNEQFF

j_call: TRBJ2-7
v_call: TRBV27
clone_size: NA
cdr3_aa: CASRTSGLEQYF

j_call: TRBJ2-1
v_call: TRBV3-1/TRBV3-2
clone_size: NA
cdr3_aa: CASSVRGESSYNEQFF

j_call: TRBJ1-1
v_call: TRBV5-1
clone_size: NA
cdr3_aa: CASSFGRTNTEAFF

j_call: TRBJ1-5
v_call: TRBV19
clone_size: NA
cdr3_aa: CASSITGQSNQPQHF

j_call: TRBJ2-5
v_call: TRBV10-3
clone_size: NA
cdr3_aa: CAISPPGERETQYF

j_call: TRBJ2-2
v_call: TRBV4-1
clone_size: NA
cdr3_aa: CASRESLPGPKPGELFF

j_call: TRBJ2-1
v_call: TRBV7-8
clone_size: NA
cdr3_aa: CASRHSREQFF

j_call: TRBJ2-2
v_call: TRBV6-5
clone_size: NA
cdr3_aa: CASRQGFTGELFF

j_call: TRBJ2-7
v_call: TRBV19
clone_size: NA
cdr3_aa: CASSIRNSEQYF

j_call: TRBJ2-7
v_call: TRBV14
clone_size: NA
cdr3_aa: CASSRGPSEQYF

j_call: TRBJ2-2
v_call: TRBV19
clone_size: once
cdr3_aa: CASSIRRAANTGELFF

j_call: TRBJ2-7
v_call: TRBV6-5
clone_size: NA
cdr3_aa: CASSYSGMLLFPQYF

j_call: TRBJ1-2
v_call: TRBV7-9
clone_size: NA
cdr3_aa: CASRPSANYGYTF

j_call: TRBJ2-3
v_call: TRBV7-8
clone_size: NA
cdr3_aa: CASSGSTDTQYF